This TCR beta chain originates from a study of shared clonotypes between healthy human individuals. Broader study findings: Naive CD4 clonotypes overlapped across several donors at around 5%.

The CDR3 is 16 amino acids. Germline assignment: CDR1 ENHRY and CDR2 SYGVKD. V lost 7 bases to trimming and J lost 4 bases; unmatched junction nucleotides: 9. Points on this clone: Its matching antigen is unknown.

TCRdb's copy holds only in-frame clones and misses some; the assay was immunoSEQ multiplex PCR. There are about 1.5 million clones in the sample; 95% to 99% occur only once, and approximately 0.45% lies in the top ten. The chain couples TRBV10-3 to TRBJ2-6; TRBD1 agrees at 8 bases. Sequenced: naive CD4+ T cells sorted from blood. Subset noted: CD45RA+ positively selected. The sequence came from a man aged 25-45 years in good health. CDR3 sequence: CAIKGQGARGANVLTF. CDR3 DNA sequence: TGTGCCATCAAGGGTCAGGGGGCGCGGGGGGCCAACGTCCTGACTTTC.